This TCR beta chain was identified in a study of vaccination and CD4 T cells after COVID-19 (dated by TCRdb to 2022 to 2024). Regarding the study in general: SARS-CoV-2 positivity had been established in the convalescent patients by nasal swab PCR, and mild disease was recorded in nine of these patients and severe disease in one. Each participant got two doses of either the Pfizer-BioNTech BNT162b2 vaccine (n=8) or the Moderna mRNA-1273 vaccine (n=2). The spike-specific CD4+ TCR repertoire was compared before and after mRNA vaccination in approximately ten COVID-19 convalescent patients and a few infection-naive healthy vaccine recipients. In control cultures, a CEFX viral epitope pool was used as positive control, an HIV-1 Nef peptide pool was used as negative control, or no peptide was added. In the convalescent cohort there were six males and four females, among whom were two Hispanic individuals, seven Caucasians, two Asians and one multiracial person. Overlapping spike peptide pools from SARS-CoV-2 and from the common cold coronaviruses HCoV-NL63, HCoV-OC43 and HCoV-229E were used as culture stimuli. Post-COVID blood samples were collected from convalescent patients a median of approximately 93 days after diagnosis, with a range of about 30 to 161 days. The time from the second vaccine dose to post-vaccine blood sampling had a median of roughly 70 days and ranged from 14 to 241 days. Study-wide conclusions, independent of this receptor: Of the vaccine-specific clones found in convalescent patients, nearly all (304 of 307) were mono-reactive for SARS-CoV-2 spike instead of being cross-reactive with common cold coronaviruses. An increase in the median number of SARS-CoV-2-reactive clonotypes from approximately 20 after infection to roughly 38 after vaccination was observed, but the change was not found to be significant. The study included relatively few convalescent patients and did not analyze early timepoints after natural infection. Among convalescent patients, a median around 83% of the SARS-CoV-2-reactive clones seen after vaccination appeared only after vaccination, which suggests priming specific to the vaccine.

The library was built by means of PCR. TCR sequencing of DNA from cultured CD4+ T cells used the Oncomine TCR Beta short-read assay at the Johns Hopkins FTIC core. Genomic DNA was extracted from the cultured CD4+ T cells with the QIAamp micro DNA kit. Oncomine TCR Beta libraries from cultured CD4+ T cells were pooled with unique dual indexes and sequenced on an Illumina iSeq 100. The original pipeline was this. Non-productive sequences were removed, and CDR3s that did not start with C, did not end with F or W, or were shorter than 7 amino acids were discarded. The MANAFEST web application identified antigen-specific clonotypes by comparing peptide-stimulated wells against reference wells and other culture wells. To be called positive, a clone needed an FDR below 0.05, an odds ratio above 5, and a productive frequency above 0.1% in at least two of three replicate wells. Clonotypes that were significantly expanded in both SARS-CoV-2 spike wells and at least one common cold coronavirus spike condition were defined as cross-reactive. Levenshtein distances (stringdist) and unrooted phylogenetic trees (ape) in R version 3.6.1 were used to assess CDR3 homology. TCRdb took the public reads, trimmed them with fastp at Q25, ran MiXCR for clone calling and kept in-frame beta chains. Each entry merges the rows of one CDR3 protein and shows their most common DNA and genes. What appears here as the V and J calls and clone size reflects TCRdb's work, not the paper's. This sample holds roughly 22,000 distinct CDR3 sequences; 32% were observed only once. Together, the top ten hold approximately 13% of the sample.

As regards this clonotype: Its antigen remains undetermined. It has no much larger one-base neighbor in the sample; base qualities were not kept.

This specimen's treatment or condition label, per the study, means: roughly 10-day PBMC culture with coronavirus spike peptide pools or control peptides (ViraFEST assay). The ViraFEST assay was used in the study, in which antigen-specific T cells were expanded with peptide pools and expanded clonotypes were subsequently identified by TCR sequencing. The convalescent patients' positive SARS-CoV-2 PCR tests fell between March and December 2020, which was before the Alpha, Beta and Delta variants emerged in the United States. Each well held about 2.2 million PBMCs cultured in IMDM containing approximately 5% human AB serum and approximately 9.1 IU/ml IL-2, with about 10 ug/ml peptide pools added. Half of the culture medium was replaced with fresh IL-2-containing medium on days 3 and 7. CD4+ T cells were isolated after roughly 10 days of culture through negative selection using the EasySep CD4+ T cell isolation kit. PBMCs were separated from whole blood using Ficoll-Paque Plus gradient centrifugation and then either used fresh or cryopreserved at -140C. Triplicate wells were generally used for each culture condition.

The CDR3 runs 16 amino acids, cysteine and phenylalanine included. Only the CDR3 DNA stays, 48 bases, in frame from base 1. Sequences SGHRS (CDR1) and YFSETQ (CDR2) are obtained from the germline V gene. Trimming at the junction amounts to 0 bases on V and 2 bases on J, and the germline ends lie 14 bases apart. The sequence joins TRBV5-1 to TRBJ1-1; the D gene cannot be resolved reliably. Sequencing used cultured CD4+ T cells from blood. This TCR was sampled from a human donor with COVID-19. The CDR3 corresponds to CASSLASSGTNTEAFF. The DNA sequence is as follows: TGCGCCAGCAGCTTGGCATCGTCAGGCACTAACACTGAAGCTTTCTTT.